Included here is one T cell receptor (beta chain) sequence, with context. It lacks a known antigen. The input lacks base qualities; no much larger clone sits a single base away. TCR CDR3 regions were amplified from genomic DNA by multiplex PCR using the deep immunoSEQ assay. Genomic DNA extracted from each cell subset was distributed evenly over all wells of several immunoSEQ 96-well plates, and each plate served as one replicate. Each replicate PCR for sorted subsets received around 0.2 ug genomic DNA, equal to roughly 30,000 T cell genomes. The purified libraries were quantified using a Qubit 3.0 fluorometer, sized with a Bioanalyzer 2100, and then quantified again using the KAPA Library Quantification kit. Each immunoSEQ 96-well plate was sequenced on its own single-read 150-cycle Illumina NextSeq 550 flow cell. On the study's bioinformatics: Because only junctional sequences without quality scores were contained in the immunoSEQ output, filtering matching that applied to full-length reads could not be performed. To assign V/J genes and CDR3, sequences were annotated using PyIR, a Python wrapper for IgBLAST v1.9, with IMGT germline references. Reads with weak V/J assignments (E-value above 1e-6), missing CDR3, stop codons, out-of-frame junctions, or ambiguous translated residues were removed. V3J clonotypes were defined by identical inferred V gene, J gene, and CDR3 amino acid sequence. The percentage overlap between two repertoires was calculated by dividing the number of shared unique clonotypes by the size of the smaller repertoire. Repertoire richness was assessed with RTK rarefaction, the Chao1 estimator, and Recon v2.1 estimates of unobserved clonotypes. For all TCRbeta clonotypes obtained by the gDNA method from a few donors, generation probabilities were computed with OLGA. The immuneACCESS repertoire file appears here via TCRdb, limited to in-frame rearrangements. These files lack a portion of the clones; in checked studies, under half of the deficit traces to unresolved V genes, and the cause of the others is not known. Clone size and the V and J calls come from that table; the DNA yielded D and trimming. This sample has 2.3 million or so clones in its table, and over 85% of those were observed once. The ten largest clones capture 0.39% of the sample.

Healthy HIV-negative adults with no recently reported acute infections or vaccinations were included as donors. Every donor was a Caucasian adult living in Nashville, Tennessee, USA. CD4+ T cells were enriched by magnetic negative selection, after which naive cells were positively selected on CD45RA and the negative fraction was taken as the memory subset. Blood was collected by leukapheresis, and PBMCs were isolated by Ficoll-Histopaque density gradient centrifugation and then cryopreserved in liquid nitrogen vapor phase. Analytical flow cytometry was used to check the purity and quantity of every magnetically sorted T cell population. From each sorted fraction, genomic DNA was isolated and quantified by UV absorbance on a Nanodrop 2000c. The data belong to a study of shared clonotypes between healthy human individuals (dated by TCRdb to about 2020). Looking at the study overall: A couple of women and a few men aged 18 to 49 years were included in the cohort. For each donor, three plates each were used for CD4 naive and CD4 memory, two plates were used for CD8 naive, and one plate was used for CD8 memory. Each donor's leukapheresis produced roughly between roughly 0.85 and 9.5 billion PBMCs. To increase sequencing depth and limit assay-specific biases, different laboratories used diverse techniques to prepare libraries and sequence TCR repertoires. To estimate repertoire size and how much clonotype sharing occurs between individuals, the study deeply sequenced the blood TCR repertoires of roughly 5 healthy adults. Results and caveats for the whole study, not just this receptor: Across a few donors, approximately 5% of naive CD4, approximately 3.5% of naive CD8, around 2.5% of memory CD4, and under 0.45% of memory CD8 clonotypes were shared. Based on pairwise subsampling, the degree of clonotype sharing among donors was expected to be affected by sequencing depth. Incomplete sequencing was indicated by rarefaction of sorted-subset datasets, despite the large sequencing depth. The small number of donors limited the genetic and exposure-history diversity represented. Estimated clonotype richness was generally larger for naive than for memory subsets. Sampling was restricted to blood, and TCR repertoires in tissues likely differ from the TCR repertoires found in blood. Clonotypes shared by all four sorted-subset donors showed higher generation probabilities than non-shared clonotypes.

Between the V and J ends, shortened by 0 bases and 5 bases respectively, the junction contains 7 bases. CDR1 is given as KGHSY and CDR2 as FQNENV, both from the germline V gene. Taken from cysteine to phenylalanine, the CDR3 has 14 residues. The sequence is cut down to CDR3 DNA, 42 bases in frame from base 1. The material sequenced was naive CD4+ T cells from PBMCs. The cell subset or site label, as the study defines it: CD45RA+ positively selected. This TCR came from a young man in good health. Some clones in this sample may be carry-over from other donors' samples. Recombination joined TRBV16 with TRBJ1-4; no D gene can be assigned with confidence. The nucleotides are TGTGCCAGCAGCCAATCGGGCTCGAATGAAAAACTGTTTTTT. It specifies CASSQSGSNEKLFF.